This T cell receptor beta chain was sequenced for a study of T cells in Graves' hyperthyroidism and ophthalmopathy. Overall study results and limits: Also found in blood were most expanded thyroid clonotypes above 0.001.

In its sample, this clonotype was seen many times. Its antigen is still unknown. Lactation, pregnancy, other autoimmune disease or uncontrolled infection led to exclusion of patients. Fresh peripheral blood, around 9.5 ml, yielded the PBMCs. Amplification yielded TCR beta CDR3 regions, with RNA transcripts as the source. The primer set for the first-round RT-PCR of the TCR CDR3 was HTBI. Via MiXCR, TCRdb re-called the multiplex PCR reads, giving one row per CDR3 protein. This table holds roughly 300,000 distinct CDR3 sequences, 11% to 15% found once. The V end was cut by 4 bases, the J end by 3 bases, with 10 bases between. CDR1 is SQVTM, CDR2 ANQGSEA, per germline. This CDR3 is built from 12 residues.

The chain couples TRBV29-1 to TRBJ2-7; either TRBD1 or TRBD2 may supply D (5 bases each). This receptor was identified in a woman under 40 with Graves' hyperthyroidism. The sequenced material came from blood. The CDR3 DNA sequence: TGCAGCGTTGTAGGGGACCACTACGAGCAGTACTTC. Amino acids: CSVVGDHYEQYF.